Reported below is one T cell receptor beta chain. The data were taken from a study of technical replicates of blood from a few donors. Losses at the gene ends were 5 bases for V and 7 bases for J; bases not matched to a gene: 6. The CDR3 extends over 14 amino acids. Germline CDR1 reads SGHAT; CDR2 reads FQNNGV. Clones were sequenced by immunoSEQ multiplex PCR, and TCRdb holds only the in-frame ones, with some missing. The profile shows tens of thousands of clones, just over 90% of them singletons. This chain links TRBV11-2 with TRBJ2-1; 9 bases match TRBD1. The sequence was obtained from a human donor in good health. Some clones in this sample may be carry-over from other donors' samples. The specimen sequenced was PBMCs. The CDR3 region is CASSRDRVTNEQFF. CDR3 nucleotides: TGTGCCAGCAGCCGGGACAGGGTTACGAATGAGCAGTTCTTC. Looking up the rest from reference TRBV11-2 and TRBJ2-1 gives the full variable domain: EAGVAQSPRYKIIEKRQSVAFWCNPISGHATLYWYQQILGQGPKLLIQFQNNGVVDDSQLPKDRFSAERLKGVDSTLKIQPAKLEDSAVYLCASSRDRVTNEQFFGPGTRLTVL.